This T cell receptor beta chain was profiled in a study of T cells after yellow fever vaccination. The overall study: Preparation of the low-cell-number fractions used SMART-Seq v4 Ultra Low Input. Study-level results: Researchers noted that a small share of clonotypes showed up in both CD4 and CD8 compartments.

At least ten counts were recorded for this clonotype. CDR1 and CDR2 from the germline V gene are MNHEY and SVGEGT. Trimming removed 2 bases at V and 0 bases at J, with 7 bases between. The CDR3 covers 15 residues. TCRdb itself ran the 5' RACE reads through MiXCR, one entry per CDR3 protein. The repertoire consists of about 45,000 distinct CDR3 sequences, with 6% to 7% occurring once and the leading ten covering 10%. This TCR came from a man between 25 and 39 years old who received the YFV17D yellow fever vaccine. V is TRBV6-2 or TRBV6-3 and J is TRBJ2-2; no reliable D call. The source material was PBMCs, either bulk or a sorted T-cell subset (CD4+, CD8+, memory, or dextramer-sorted; not recorded which), sampled 45 days after the yellow fever booster vaccination. CDR3 sequence: CASSYVSPNTGELFF. For the CDR3, the DNA is TGTGCCAGCAGTTACGTCAGCCCGAACACCGGGGAGCTGTTTTTT.